The 4 T cell receptor beta chains below were found in one sample sequenced in a study of technical replicates of blood from a handful of donors. TCRdb's table, derived via immunoSEQ multiplex PCR, lists solely in-frame clones and lacks some. The sample shows around 56,000 clones, over 90% of them seen only once. Sequenced input: PBMCs. These receptors were obtained from a human donor in good health. Some clones in this sample may be carry-over from other donors' samples.

The chain carries TRBV5-4 and TRBJ1-3, with D perhaps matching TRBD1 (6 bases). CDR3 length equals 17 residues. Germline V gene lookup returns CDR1 SGHNT and CDR2 YYREEE (reference sequence). The ends were cut back, 2 bases at V and 1 base at J, with 16 bases in the middle. The CDR3 loop is CASSLPGASSSGNTIYF. CDR3 sequence (DNA): TGTGCCAGCAGCTTACCAGGGGCCTCATCATCTGGAAACACCATATATTTT. Together with reference TRBV5-4 and TRBJ1-3, the CDR3 gives the full variable domain: ETGVTQSPTHLIKTRGQQVTLRCSSQSGHNTVSWYQQALGQGPQFIFQYYREEENGRGNFPPRFSGLQFPNYSSELNVNALELDDSALYLCASSLPGASSSGNTIYFGEGSWLTVV.

The chain has TRBV7-9 and TRBJ2-2, with TRBD2 matching 9 bases. The V gene end was trimmed by 2 bases and the J gene end by 1 base; junction bases not matched to a gene: 5. This CDR3 has 17 residues. Germline V gene data show CDR1 as SEHNR and CDR2 as FQNEAQ (reference sequence). The CDR3 region is CASSLSTTSGNTGELFF. The DNA of the CDR3 is TGTGCCAGCAGCTTATCTACGACTAGCGGGAACACCGGGGAGCTGTTTTTT.

The V and J genes are TRBV29-1 and TRBJ2-3; 12 bases map to TRBD2. Germline trimming cut 6 bases from V and 3 bases from J; bases unmatched to any gene: 4. The CDR3 loop spans 14 amino acids. In germline, CDR1 is SQVTM, CDR2 ANQGSEA. The CDR3 bases are TGCAGCGTCGCCGGGACTAGCGGGACAGATACGCAGTATTTT. It yields the protein CSVAGTSGTDTQYF.

This clone is a singleton in its sample. J is TRBJ2-3 and V is TRBV9, with D possibly matching TRBD2 (7 bases). Trimming removed 2 bases from V and 0 bases from J, with 16 bases in between. Germline assignment: CDR1 SGDLS and CDR2 YYNGEE. The CDR3 totals 17 residues. In nucleotides, the CDR3 is TGTGCCAGCAGCGTGGAGGGGGGGCCTTATAGCACAGATACGCAGTATTTT. It encodes CASSVEGGPYSTDTQYF.